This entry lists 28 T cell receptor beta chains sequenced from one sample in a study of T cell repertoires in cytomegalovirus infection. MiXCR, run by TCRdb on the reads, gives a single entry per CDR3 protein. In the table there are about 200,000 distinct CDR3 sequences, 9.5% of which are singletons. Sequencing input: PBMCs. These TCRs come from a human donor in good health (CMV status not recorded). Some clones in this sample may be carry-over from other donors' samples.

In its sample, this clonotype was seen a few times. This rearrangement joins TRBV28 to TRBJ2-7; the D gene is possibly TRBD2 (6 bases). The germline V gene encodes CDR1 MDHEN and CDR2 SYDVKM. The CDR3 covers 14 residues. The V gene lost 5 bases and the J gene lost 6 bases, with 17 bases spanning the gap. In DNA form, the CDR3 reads TGTGCCAGCAGTGACTCGGGGGTGCTCGTCGAGCAGTACTTC. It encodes CASSDSGVLVEQYF.

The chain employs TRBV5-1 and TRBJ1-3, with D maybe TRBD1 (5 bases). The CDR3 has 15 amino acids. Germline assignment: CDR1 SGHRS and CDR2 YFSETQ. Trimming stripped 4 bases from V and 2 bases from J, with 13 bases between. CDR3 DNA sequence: TGCGCCAGCAGCCCGCAAGGAGGGGCTGGAAACACCATATATTTT. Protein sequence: CASSPQGGAGNTIYF.

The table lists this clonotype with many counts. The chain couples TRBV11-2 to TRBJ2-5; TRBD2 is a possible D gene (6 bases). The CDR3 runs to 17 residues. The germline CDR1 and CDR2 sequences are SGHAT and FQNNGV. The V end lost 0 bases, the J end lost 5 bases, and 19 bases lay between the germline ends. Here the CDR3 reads CASSLEGPTGGRETQYF. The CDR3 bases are TGTGCCAGCAGCTTAGAGGGCCCTACCGGGGGACGTGAGACCCAGTACTTC.

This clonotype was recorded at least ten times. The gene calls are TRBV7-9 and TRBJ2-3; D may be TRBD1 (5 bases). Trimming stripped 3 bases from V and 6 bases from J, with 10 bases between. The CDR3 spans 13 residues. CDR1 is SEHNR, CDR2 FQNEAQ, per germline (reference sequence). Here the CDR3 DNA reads TGTGCCAGCAGCTTGGCAGGGATGGATACGCAGTATTTT. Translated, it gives CASSLAGMDTQYF.

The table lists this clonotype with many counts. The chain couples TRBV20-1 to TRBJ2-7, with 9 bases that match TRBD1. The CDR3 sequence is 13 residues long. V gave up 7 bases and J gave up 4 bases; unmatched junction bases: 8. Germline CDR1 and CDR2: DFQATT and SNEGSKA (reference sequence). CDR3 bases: TGCAGTGGGACGGACAGGGGCCCTTACGAGCAGTACTTC. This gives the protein CSGTDRGPYEQYF.

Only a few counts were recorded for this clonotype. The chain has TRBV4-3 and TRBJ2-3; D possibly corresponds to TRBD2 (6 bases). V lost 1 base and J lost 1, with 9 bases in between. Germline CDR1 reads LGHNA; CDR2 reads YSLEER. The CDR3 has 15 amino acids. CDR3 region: CASSQGPSGTDTQYF. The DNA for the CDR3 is TGCGCCAGCAGCCAAGGGCCTAGCGGCACAGATACGCAGTATTTT.

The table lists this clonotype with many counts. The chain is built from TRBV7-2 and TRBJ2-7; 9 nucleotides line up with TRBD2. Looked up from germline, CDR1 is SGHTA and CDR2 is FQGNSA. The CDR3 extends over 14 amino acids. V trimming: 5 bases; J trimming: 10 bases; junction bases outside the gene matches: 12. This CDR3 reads CASSQGAGGRFQYF. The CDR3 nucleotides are TGTGCCAGCAGCCAGGGTGCGGGAGGGCGATTTCAGTACTTC.

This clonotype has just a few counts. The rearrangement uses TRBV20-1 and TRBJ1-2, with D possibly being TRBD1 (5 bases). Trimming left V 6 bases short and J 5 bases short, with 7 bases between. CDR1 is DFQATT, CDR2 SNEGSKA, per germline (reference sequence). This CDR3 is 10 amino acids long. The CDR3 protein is CSARDYGYTF. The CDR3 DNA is TGCAGTGCCAGGGATTATGGCTACACCTTC.

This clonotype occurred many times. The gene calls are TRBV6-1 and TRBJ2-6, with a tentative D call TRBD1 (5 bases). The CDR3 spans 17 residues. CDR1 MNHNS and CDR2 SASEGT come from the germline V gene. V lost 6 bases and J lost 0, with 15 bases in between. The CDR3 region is CASSRVTGASGANVLTF. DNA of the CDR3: TGTGCCAGCAGCCGGGTTACTGGGGCCTCTGGGGCCAACGTCCTGACTTTC.

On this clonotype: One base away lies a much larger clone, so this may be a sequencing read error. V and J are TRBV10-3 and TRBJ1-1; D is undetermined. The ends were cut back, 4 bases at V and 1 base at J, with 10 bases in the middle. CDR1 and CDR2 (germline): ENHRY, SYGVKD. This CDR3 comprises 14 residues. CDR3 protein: CAISGQRQNTEAFF. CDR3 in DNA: TGTGCCATCAGTGGGCAGCGCCAGAACACTGAAGCTTTCTTT.

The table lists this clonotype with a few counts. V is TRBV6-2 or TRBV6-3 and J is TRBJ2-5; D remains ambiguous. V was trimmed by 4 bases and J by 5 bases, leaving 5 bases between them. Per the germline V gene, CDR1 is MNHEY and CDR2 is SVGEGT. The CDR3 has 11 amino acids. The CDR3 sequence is CASSSMETQYF. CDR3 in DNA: TGTGCCAGCAGTTCCATGGAGACCCAGTACTTC.

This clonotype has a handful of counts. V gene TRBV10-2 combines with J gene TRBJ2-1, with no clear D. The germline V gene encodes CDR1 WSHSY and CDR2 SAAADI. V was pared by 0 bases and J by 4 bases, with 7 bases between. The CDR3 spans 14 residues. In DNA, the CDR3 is TGCGCCAGCAGTGAGTCTGTTGCTTACAATGAGCAGTTCTTC. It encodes CASSESVAYNEQFF.

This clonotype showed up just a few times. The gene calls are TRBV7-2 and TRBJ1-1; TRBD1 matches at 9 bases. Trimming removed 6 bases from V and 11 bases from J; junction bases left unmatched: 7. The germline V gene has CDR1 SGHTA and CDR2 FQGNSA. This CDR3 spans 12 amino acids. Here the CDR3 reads CASRGQDRGAFF. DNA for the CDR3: TGTGCCAGCAGGGGACAGGACAGGGGCGCTTTCTTT.

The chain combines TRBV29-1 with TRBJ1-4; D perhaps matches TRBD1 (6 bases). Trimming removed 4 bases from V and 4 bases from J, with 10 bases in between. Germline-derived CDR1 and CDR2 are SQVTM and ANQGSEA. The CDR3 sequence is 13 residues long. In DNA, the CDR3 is TGCAGCGTTGCACCAGGGGTTAATGAAAAACTGTTTTTT. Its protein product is CSVAPGVNEKLFF. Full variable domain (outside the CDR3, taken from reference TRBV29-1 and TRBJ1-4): SAVISQKPSRDICQRGTSLTIQCQVDSQVTMMFWYRQQPGQSLTLIATANQGSEATYESGFVIDKFPISRPNLTFSTLTVSNMSPEDSSIYLCSVAPGVNEKLFFGSGTQLSVL.

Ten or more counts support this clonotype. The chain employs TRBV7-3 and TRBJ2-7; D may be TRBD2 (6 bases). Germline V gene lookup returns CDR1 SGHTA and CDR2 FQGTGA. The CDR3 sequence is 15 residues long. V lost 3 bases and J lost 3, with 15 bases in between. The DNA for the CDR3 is TGTGCCAGCAGCTTGAGCGGGCCTTTAGGCTACGAGCAGTACTTC. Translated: CASSLSGPLGYEQYF.

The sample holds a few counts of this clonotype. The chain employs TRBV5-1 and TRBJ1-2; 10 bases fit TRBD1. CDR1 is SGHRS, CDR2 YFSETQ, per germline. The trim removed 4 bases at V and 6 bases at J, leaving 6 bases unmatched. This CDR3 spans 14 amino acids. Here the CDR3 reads CASSTGQGLHGYTF. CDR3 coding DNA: TGCGCCAGCAGCACGGGACAGGGGCTCCATGGCTACACCTTC.

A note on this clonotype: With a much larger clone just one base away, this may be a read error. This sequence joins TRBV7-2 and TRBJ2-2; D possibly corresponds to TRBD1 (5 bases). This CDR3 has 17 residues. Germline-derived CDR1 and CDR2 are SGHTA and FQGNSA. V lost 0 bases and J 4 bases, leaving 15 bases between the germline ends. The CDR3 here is CASSLADTLVGTGELFF. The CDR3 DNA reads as TGTGCCAGCAGCTTAGCGGACACCCTAGTAGGCACCGGGGAGCTGTTTTTT.

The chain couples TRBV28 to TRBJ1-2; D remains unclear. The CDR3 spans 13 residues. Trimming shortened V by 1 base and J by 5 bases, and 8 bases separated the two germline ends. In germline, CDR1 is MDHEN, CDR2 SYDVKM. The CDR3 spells CASSLSERYGYTF. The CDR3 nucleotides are TGTGCCAGCAGTTTATCGGAACGGTATGGCTACACCTTC.

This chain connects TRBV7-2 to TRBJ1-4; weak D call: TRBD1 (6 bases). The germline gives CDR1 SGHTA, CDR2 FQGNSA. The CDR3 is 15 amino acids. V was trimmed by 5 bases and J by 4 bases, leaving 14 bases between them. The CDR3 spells CASSVGGTNNEKLFF. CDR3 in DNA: TGTGCCAGCAGCGTTGGGGGGACAAATAATGAAAAACTGTTTTTT. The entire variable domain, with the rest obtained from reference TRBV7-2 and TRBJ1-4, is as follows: GAGVSQSPSNKVTEKGKDVELRCDPISGHTALYWYRQSLGQGLEFLIYFQGNSAPDKSGLPSDRFSAERTGGSVSTLTIQRTQQEDSAVYLCASSVGGTNNEKLFFGSGTQLSVL.

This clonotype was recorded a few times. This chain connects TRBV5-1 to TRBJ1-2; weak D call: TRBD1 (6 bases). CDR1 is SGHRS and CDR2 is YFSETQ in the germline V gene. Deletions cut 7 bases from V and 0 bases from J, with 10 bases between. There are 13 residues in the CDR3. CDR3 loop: CASRQGTNYGYTF. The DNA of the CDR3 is TGCGCCAGCCGGCAGGGGACTAACTATGGCTACACCTTC.

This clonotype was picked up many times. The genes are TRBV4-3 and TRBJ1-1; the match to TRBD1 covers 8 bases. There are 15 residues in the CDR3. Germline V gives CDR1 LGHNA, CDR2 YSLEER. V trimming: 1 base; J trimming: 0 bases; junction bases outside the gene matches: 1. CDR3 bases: TGCGCCAGCAGCCAAGGACAGGGGATGAACACTGAAGCTTTCTTT. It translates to CASSQGQGMNTEAFF.

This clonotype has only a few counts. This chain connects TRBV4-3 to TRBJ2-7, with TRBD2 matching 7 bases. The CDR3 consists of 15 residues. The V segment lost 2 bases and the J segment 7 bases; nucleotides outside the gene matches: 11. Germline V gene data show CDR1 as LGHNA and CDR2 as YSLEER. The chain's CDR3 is CASSQQSGLGSEQYF. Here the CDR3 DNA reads TGCGCCAGCAGCCAACAGAGTGGACTAGGTAGTGAGCAGTACTTC.

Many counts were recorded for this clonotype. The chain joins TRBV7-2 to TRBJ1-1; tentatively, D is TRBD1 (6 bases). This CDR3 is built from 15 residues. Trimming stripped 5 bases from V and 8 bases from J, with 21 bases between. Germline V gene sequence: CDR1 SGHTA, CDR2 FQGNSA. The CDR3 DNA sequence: TGTGCCAGCAGCCAGACCCGACAGGTCAATATAGAAGCTTTCTTT. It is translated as CASSQTRQVNIEAFF.

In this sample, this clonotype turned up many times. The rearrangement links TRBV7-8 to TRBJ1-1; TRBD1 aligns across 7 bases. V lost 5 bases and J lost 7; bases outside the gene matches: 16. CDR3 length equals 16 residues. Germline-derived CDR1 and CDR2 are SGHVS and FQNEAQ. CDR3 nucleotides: TGTGCCAGCAGCCCCGAACAGACAGGGAGAGGAATTGAAGCTTTCTTT. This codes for CASSPEQTGRGIEAFF.

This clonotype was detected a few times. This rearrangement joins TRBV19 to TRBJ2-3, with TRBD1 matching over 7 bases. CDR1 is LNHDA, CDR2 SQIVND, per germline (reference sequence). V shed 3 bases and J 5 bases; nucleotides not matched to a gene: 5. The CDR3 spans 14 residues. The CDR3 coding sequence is TGTGCCAGTAGTATGAGACAGGGAAGAGATACGCAGTATTTT. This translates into CASSMRQGRDTQYF.

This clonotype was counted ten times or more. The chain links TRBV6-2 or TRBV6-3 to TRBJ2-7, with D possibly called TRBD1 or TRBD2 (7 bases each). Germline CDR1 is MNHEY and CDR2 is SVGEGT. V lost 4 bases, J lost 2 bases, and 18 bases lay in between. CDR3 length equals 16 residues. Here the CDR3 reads CASSFDDREGPYEQYF. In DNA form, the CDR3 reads TGTGCCAGCAGTTTCGACGACAGGGAGGGACCCTACGAGCAGTACTTC.

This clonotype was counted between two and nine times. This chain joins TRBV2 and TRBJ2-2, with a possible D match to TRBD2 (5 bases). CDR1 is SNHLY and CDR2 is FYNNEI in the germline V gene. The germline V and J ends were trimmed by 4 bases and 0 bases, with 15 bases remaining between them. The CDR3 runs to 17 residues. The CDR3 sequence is CASSVILSAANTGELFF. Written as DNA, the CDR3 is TGTGCCAGCAGTGTTATCTTGTCAGCGGCGAACACCGGGGAGCTGTTTTTT. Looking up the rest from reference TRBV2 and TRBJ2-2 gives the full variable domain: EPEVTQTPSHQVTQMGQEVILRCVPISNHLYFYWYRQILGQKVEFLVSFYNNEISEKSEIFDDQFSVERPDGSNFTLKIRSTKLEDSAMYFCASSVILSAANTGELFFGEGSRLTVL.

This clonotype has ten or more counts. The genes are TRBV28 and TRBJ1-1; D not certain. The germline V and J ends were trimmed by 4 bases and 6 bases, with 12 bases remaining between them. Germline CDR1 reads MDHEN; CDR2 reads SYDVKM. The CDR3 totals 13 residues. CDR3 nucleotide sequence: TGTGCCAGCAGTTCCGCGGGAAAGTCTGAAGCTTTCTTT. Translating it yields CASSSAGKSEAFF.